The clone carrying this TCR beta chain was counted a single time. A junction end diverges from the germline sequence, so it may reflect a read error. This CDR3 is built from 13 residues. Germline V gene sequence: CDR1 SEHNR, CDR2 FQNEAQ (reference sequence). The data were taken from a study of blood T cell repertoires in COVID-19. Study in general: The United States, Italy and Spain supplied acute and convalescent COVID-19 samples. Sample material is recorded as cDNA or gDNA derived from T cells, B-cell-depleted T cells, or PBMCs.

In the authors' methods: By means of reference gene primer amplification, nucleated cell counts were estimated. Using immunoSEQ multiplex PCR, the repertoire was profiled, and TCRdb retains in-frame clones only, with some absent. V and J calls and clone size come straight from that table; D and trimming were deduced from the DNA. The data hold approximately 200,000 clones, with 80% to 90% observed a single time. The source material was peripheral blood. The sequence was collected from a man aged 55 to 70 who had recovered from COVID-19. The rearrangement uses TRBV7-9 and TRBJ1-2; 7 bases align to TRBD1. DNA for the CDR3: TGTGCCAGCAGCCGGGAGGGGGCAGGTTCGATACACTTC. This codes for CASSREGAGSIHF.